This T cell receptor (beta chain) was sequenced in a study of regulatory T cells in long-lasting Graves disease. The authors built TCR beta libraries using iRepertoire HTBI primers and Arm-PCR of CDR3 regions. TCRdb independently ran MiXCR on the multiplex PCR reads; one entry per CDR3 protein. The sample yields just over 600,000 distinct CDR3 sequences, roughly 16% seen once. The CDR3 runs to 15 residues. CDR1 and CDR2 from the germline V gene are DFQATT and SNEGSKA (reference sequence). V lost 0 bases and J lost 3, with 15 bases in between. Comments on this clonotype: Its target is not known.

The time point was: newly diagnosed GD, antithyroid drugs for less than 3 months. PBMC RNA was the source of the TCR library. Regarding the study as a whole: When disease was persistent, TRBV28, TRBJ1-2 and TRBJ2-5 were the favored segments.

This sample was shared with a second study, whose subject was T cells in Graves' hyperthyroidism and ophthalmopathy. That report notes: No progression to ophthalmopathy during 18 months of follow-up defined stable disease.

This chain uses TRBV20-1 with TRBJ2-7, with D possibly matching TRBD2 (5 bases). The receptor was derived from a woman younger than 45 with Graves disease. The source was peripheral blood mononuclear cells (PBMCs), collected at new diagnosis, from a patient treated with antithyroid drugs. The CDR3 sequence: CSARDSAGPYYEQYF. CDR3 nucleotide sequence: TGCAGTGCTAGAGATTCGGCGGGTCCATACTACGAGCAGTACTTC.